These T cell receptor beta chains were read from a single sample in a study of siplizumab effects on memory and regulatory T cells. Produced via immunoSEQ multiplex PCR; TCRdb's table is partial and in-frame only. The profile shows some 100,000 clones, 93% of them singletons. Material for sequencing was CD8+ T cells sorted from blood. The receptors shown here come from a human donor in good health. CDR3s include the opening cysteine and the closing phenylalanine or tryptophan. A D gene is named only where the DNA matches it firmly. Clone size is given for some rows only: seen once, a few or many times, or a class if the clone is expanded.

cdr3_length clone_size j_call d_call v_call cdr3_nt cdr3_aa
15 NA TRBJ2-7 TRBD2 TRBV15 TGTGCCACCAGCAGAGATTTAGCGGGAGTTGGCGAGCAGTACTTC CATSRDLAGVGEQYF
14 once TRBJ2-7 NA TRBV7-9 TGTGCCAGCAGATCAGGGGGGAGCTCCTACGAGCAGTACTTC CASRSGGSSYEQYF
18 NA TRBJ2-3 TRBD2 TRBV9 TGTGCCAGCAGCGACCCCTTGTTTAGCGGGAGGGGAACAGATACGCAGTATTTT CASSDPLFSGRGTDTQYF
16 once TRBJ2-6 NA TRBV5-6 TGTGCCAGCAGCTTCCCTGAAGTCTCTGGGGCCAACGTCCTGACTTTC CASSFPEVSGANVLTF
14 NA TRBJ2-7 NA TRBV27 TGTGCCAGCAGTTTAGGGGACTCCTCCTACGAGCAGTACTTC CASSLGDSSYEQYF
15 NA TRBJ2-1 NA TRBV7-9 TGTGCCAGCAGCTTTGAAACCGGGACCTATAATGAGCAGTTCTTC CASSFETGTYNEQFF
15 NA TRBJ2-7 NA TRBV4-1 TGCGCCAGCAGCCTGAAGTCGACAGCCACCTACGAGCAGTACTTC CASSLKSTATYEQYF
16 NA TRBJ2-2 NA TRBV27 TGTGCCAGCAGTTTACGCCCCTCGGGGAACACCGGGGAGCTGTTTTTT CASSLRPSGNTGELFF
15 NA TRBJ2-7 NA TRBV6-5 TGTGCCAGCCGCCGACAAGAGGGCCCAACCTACGAGCAGTACTTC CASRRQEGPTYEQYF
12 NA TRBJ2-7 NA TRBV7-8 TGTGCCAGCAGCTTAGTTGTCTACGAGCAGTACTTC CASSLVVYEQYF
15 NA TRBJ2-7 NA TRBV6-1 TGTGCCAGCACTCATGGGTGGGACCGCAACTACGAGCAGTACTTC CASTHGWDRNYEQYF
14 NA TRBJ2-7 NA TRBV7-9 TGTGCCAGCAGCTCCCCGCGGGGGCCCTACGAGCAGTACTTC CASSSPRGPYEQYF
15 NA TRBJ1-1 NA TRBV21-1 TGTGCCAGCAGCTTCCGGGGGGGGCGAAGGACTGAAGCTTTCTTT CASSFRGGRRTEAFF
16 NA TRBJ2-3 TRBD2 TRBV5-4 TGTGCCAGCAGCCTTAGCGGGAGGGACAGAGCCATGATGCAGTATTTT CASSLSGRDRAMMQYF
16 NA TRBJ2-7 NA TRBV4-1 TGCGCCAGCAGCCAAGATCCCAGGGAAACTCTCTACGAGCAGTACTTC CASSQDPRETLYEQYF
14 NA TRBJ1-2 NA TRBV7-9 TGTGCCAGCAGCCCGCCCGGGGATAACTATGGCTACACCTTC CASSPPGDNYGYTF
16 NA TRBJ1-1 NA TRBV5-8 TGTGCCAGCAGCTCCGGACCTAGCCTCATGAACACTGAAGCTTTCTTT CASSSGPSLMNTEAFF
11 NA TRBJ2-1 NA TRBV29-1 TGCAGCTATGTAGCCCGGAATGAGCAGTTCTTC CSYVARNEQFF
15 NA TRBJ2-7 TRBD2 TRBV4-3 TGCGCCAGCAGCCTCCGACTAGCGGGAGGCTACGAGCAGTACTTC CASSLRLAGGYEQYF
17 NA TRBJ1-5 NA TRBV6-1 TGTGCCAGCAGTGACCTCAAAAATGACAGGTGGGGTCAGCCCCAGCATTTT CASSDLKNDRWGQPQHF
15 NA TRBJ1-5 NA TRBV11-3 TGTGCCAGCAGCGGTAACGGACACCGGACCCAGCCCCAGCATTTT CASSGNGHRTQPQHF
11 few TRBJ1-2 NA TRBV6-1 TGTGCCAGCAGCCTCTACTATGGCTACACCTTC CASSLYYGYTF
15 NA TRBJ1-5 TRBD1 TRBV5-5 TGTGCCAGCAGCCTCGACAGGGGTTTTAATCAGCCCCAGCATTTT CASSLDRGFNQPQHF
13 NA TRBJ1-2 NA TRBV27 TGTGCCAGCCGTGACGTAGCTAACTATGGCTACACCTTC CASRDVANYGYTF
16 NA TRBJ2-7 NA TRBV2 TGTGCCAGCAGCGGTCGCAGGCCTATCCTCTCCTACGAGCAGTACTTC CASSGRRPILSYEQYF
15 NA TRBJ1-2 NA TRBV15 TGTGCCACCAGCAGCCCTACCGAACCCCATGGCGGCTACACCTTC CATSSPTEPHGGYTF
17 NA TRBJ2-3 TRBD2 TRBV9 TGTGCCAGCAGCTCTAGCGGGGCTTTTACTAGCACAGATACGCAGTATTTT CASSSSGAFTSTDTQYF
15 NA TRBJ1-2 NA TRBV7-9 TGTGCCAGCAAAGACGTTGGGGATGTTCGGGATGGCTACACCTTC CASKDVGDVRDGYTF
15 NA TRBJ1-1 TRBD1 TRBV4-1 TGCGCCAGCAGCCAAGAACCGCGACAGGGCGCTGAAGCTTTCTTT CASSQEPRQGAEAFF
14 NA TRBJ2-1 NA TRBV5-6 TGTGCCAGCAGCTTACGGACAGATAACAATGAGCAGTTCTTC CASSLRTDNNEQFF
12 once TRBJ2-7 NA TRBV30 TGTGCCTGGAGTACGGTGTCCTACGAGCAGTACTTC CAWSTVSYEQYF
13 NA TRBJ2-7 NA TRBV6-5 TGTGCCAGCAGTTACTCTCGGGGATCCGAGCAGTACTTC CASSYSRGSEQYF
15 NA TRBJ2-7 NA TRBV4-1 TGCGCCAGCAGCCAAAGGCCCAGGGACCAATACGAGCAGTACTTC CASSQRPRDQYEQYF
15 once TRBJ1-3 NA TRBV5-6 TGTGCCAGCAGCTTGGGTACAGAGCCTGGAAACACCATATATTTT CASSLGTEPGNTIYF
14 NA TRBJ2-1 NA TRBV27 TGTGCCAGCAGTTTATTGAGTAGCTACAATGAGCAGTTCTTC CASSLLSSYNEQFF
14 once TRBJ1-1 TRBD1 TRBV6-5 TGTGCCAGCAGTTATGGGACAGGGGGCACTGAAGCTTTCTTT CASSYGTGGTEAFF
16 once TRBJ2-1 TRBD1 TRBV7-3 TGTGCCAGCAGCTTCACCGACAGGGGGCTAGGCAATGAGCAGTTCTTC CASSFTDRGLGNEQFF
14 NA TRBJ1-3 NA TRBV14 TGTGCCAGCAGCCAAGACTCAGCTGGAAACACCATATATTTT CASSQDSAGNTIYF
12 NA TRBJ2-1 NA TRBV30 TGTGCCTGGACAGAGCCCTACAATGAGCAGTTCTTC CAWTEPYNEQFF
15 NA TRBJ2-1 TRBD1 TRBV11-3 TGTGCCAGCAGCTTAGATCAGGCAGGGGGCAATGAGCAGTTCTTC CASSLDQAGGNEQFF
13 once TRBJ1-4 NA TRBV30 TGTGCCTGCAAGGACGTAAGCCTTGAAAAACTGTTTTTT CACKDVSLEKLFF